Below, 9 T cell receptor beta chains from the same sample are listed, as sequenced in a study of T-cell memory formation after mild COVID-19. A single record per CDR3 protein comes from TCRdb applying MiXCR to the 5' RACE reads. The sample holds around 200,000 distinct CDR3 sequences, around 16% seen once. The sample was PBMCs or a T cell subset sorted from them (not recorded which). The receptors here all came from an adult woman who had mild COVID-19 (a few samples of this study predate the infection). Cell type and time point are not known.

The chain recombines TRBV5-1 with TRBJ2-5; D remains ambiguous. CDR3 length equals 14 residues. Between the trimmed V and J ends, which lost 0 bases and 5 bases, there was a span of 11 bases. Germline loops: CDR1 SGHRS, CDR2 YFSETQ. As DNA, the CDR3 is TGCGCCAGCAGCTTGGATGCCCTCACGGAGACCCAGTACTTC. Protein product: CASSLDALTETQYF.

This clonotype was seen ten or more times. The chain joins TRBV7-9 to TRBJ2-2; D is perhaps TRBD2 (5 bases). V shed 1 base and J shed 5 bases, with 14 bases lying between them. The length of the CDR3 is 16 residues. CDR1 and CDR2 from the germline V gene are SEHNR and FQNEAQ (reference sequence). The CDR3 spells CASSLVRTSGTGELFF. The CDR3 nucleotides read TGTGCCAGCAGCTTAGTGCGGACCTCGGGGACCGGGGAGCTGTTTTTT.

V is TRBV20-1 and J is TRBJ1-5, with D uncertain. The germline CDR1 and CDR2 sequences are DFQATT and SNEGSKA (reference sequence). The CDR3 is 14 amino acids. V was trimmed by 2 bases and J by 3 bases, leaving 11 bases between them. CDR3 loop: CSARSAQYNQPQHF. CDR3 DNA: TGCAGTGCTAGAAGCGCACAGTACAATCAGCCCCAGCATTTT.

The sample holds one count of this clonotype. This sequence joins TRBV5-6 and TRBJ1-6, with 8 nucleotides matching TRBD1. Per germline, CDR1 SGHDT and CDR2 YYEEEE. The CDR3 sequence is 16 residues long. V was clipped by 4 bases and J by 10 bases; unmatched bases: 13. The CDR3 coding sequence is TGTGCCAGCAGCCTAGAGACAGGGGCTCGAGGATCACCCCTCCACTTT. Residues: CASSLETGARGSPLHF.

This clonotype was observed a handful of times. V usage is TRBV20-1 and J usage is TRBJ1-5; D is uncertain. Per germline, CDR1 DFQATT and CDR2 SNEGSKA (reference sequence). The CDR3 sequence is 15 residues long. Trimming removed 3 bases from V and 0 bases from J, with 12 bases in between. DNA of the CDR3: TGCAGTGCTAGCCCGGCGACGGATAGCAATCAGCCCCAGCATTTT. It translates to CSASPATDSNQPQHF.

The J gene is TRBJ2-1, the V gene TRBV5-1, with D perhaps being TRBD1 or TRBD2 (5 bases each). Trimming shortened V by 1 base and J by 9 bases, and 23 bases separated the two germline ends. This CDR3 has 17 residues. Looked up from germline, CDR1 is SGHRS and CDR2 is YFSETQ. CDR3 nucleotides: TGCGCCAGCAGCTTGACCTATCGGTGGACACTAGGATCTGAGCAGTTCTTC. Its protein is CASSLTYRWTLGSEQFF.

This chain links TRBV20-1 with TRBJ2-7; no clear D gene. Germline-derived CDR1 and CDR2 are DFQATT and SNEGSKA (reference sequence). V was cut by 6 bases and J by 3 bases, with 15 bases left in between. The CDR3 contains 13 residues. The CDR3 nucleotides read TGCAGTGCCAAACCCGGGTTAAGCTACGAGCAGTACTTC. As protein: CSAKPGLSYEQYF.

This clonotype was observed a handful of times. The rearrangement uses TRBV12-3 or TRBV12-4 and TRBJ2-3; D is uncertain. The CDR3 has 15 amino acids. The germline V and J ends were trimmed by 6 bases and 4 bases, with 17 bases remaining between them. The CDR3, as DNA: TGTGCCAGCAGCAGTAGGTCATCTACTGCAGATACGCAGTATTTT. Translated: CASSSRSSTADTQYF.

A few counts support this clonotype. The CDR3 coding sequence is TGTGCCAGCCAGCTAACTAGCGGGGGGAACTACGAGCAGTACTTC. Protein product: CASQLTSGGNYEQYF. The chain carries TRBV2 and TRBJ2-7; TRBD2 aligns across 12 bases. This CDR3 comprises 15 residues. After removal of 8 bases from V and 3 bases from J, the junction contained 8 bases not matched to a gene. Germline V gene sequence: CDR1 SNHLY, CDR2 FYNNEI.